One and the same sample provided the 2 T cell receptor beta chains below, sequenced in a study of T cells in women clearing cervical HPV infection listed by TCRdb under 2018. The library was obtained by the immunoSEQ multiplex PCR assay. In its TCRdb copy, this immuneACCESS table keeps in-frame sequences only and misses some clones. Where compared with another copy, unresolved V genes explain less than half of these, and the others have no known cause. This sample's listing comprises more than 30,000 clones. Roughly 3.4% of the sample is in the top ten clones. The sample comprised blood buffy coat. The receptors shown here come from a woman aged 18 to 75 with a cervical HPV16 infection that either progressed to CIN3+ or cleared (not recorded which).

Comment on this clone: The read terminates 3 residues ahead of where the CDR3 ends, so the germline J gene completes it. This rearrangement joins TRBV6-2 or TRBV6-3 to TRBJ2-1; TRBD1 matches at 9 bases. Germline CDR1 is MNHEY and CDR2 is SVGEGT. The CDR3 length is 16 residues. V was pared by 2 bases and J by 8 bases, with 10 bases of the junction left unmatched. The sequenced part of the CDR3 DNA is TGTGCCAGCAGTTACCACGGACAGGGGAGGTGGGATGAG. This translates into CASSYHGQGRWDE. The entire CDR3 is CASSYHGQGRWDEQFF.

Comment on this clone: The read finishes 3 residues shy of the CDR3 end, and the germline J gene is used to complete it. V and J are TRBV14 and TRBJ2-1; 9 positions match TRBD2. Germline CDR1 SGHDN, CDR2 FVKESK. V gave up 6 bases and J gave up 7 bases; unmatched junction bases: 7. This CDR3 contains 14 residues. This CDR3 reads CASSRSGSWNEQFF. CDR3 DNA, as far as it was read: TGTGCCAGCAGTCGTAGCGGGAGCTGGAATGAG.